This is a list of T cell receptor beta chains from one sample in a study of CD8 T cells in ankylosing spondylitis. One entry per CDR3 protein, called by TCRdb with MiXCR from the 5' RACE reads. The data show about 240,000 distinct CDR3 sequences, roughly a quarter seen once. Specimen: blood, either unsorted or a sorted T cell fraction (not recorded which). These receptors came from a male donor with ankylosing spondylitis or in good health (not recorded which). CDR3s include the opening cysteine and the closing phenylalanine or tryptophan. A D gene is named only where the DNA matches it firmly. Not every row has a clone size; where given, it reads once, few, many or a size class.

TRBD1 NA TRBJ1-2 TRBV6-1 CASRPQGAVDGYTF TGTGCCAGCAGACCCCAGGGGGCCGTGGATGGCTACACCTTC
TRBD1 NA TRBJ2-3 TRBV29-1 CSVGDRGTADTQYF TGCAGCGTTGGGGACAGGGGAACCGCAGATACGCAGTATTTT
TRBD2 NA TRBJ2-4 TRBV6-1 CATWGLADNKNIQYF TGTGCCACCTGGGGACTAGCAGATAACAAAAACATTCAGTACTTC
NA NA TRBJ2-3 TRBV20-1 CSARDSRADTQYF TGCAGTGCTAGAGATTCAAGGGCAGATACGCAGTATTTT
NA many TRBJ2-1 TRBV20-1 CSAAYNEQFF TGCAGTGCCGCCTACAATGAGCAGTTCTTC
TRBD2 NA TRBJ2-3 TRBV29-1 CSVSQGAGSGGAGDTQYF TGCAGCGTTTCTCAGGGGGCGGGTAGCGGGGGGGCCGGAGATACGCAGTATTTT
NA NA TRBJ2-7 TRBV12-3/TRBV12-4 CASSVRGIEQYF TGTGCCAGCAGTGTCAGGGGAATCGAGCAGTACTTC
TRBD1 NA TRBJ2-6 TRBV5-1 CASSYFKAGGSGANVLTF TGCGCCAGCAGCTATTTTAAAGCAGGGGGCTCTGGGGCCAACGTCCTGACTTTC
NA few TRBJ1-1 TRBV2 CASSVDPEGTEAFF TGTGCCAGCAGTGTAGACCCGGAGGGGACTGAAGCTTTCTTT
NA few TRBJ2-1 TRBV7-9 CASSLQGFEQFF TGTGCCAGCAGCTTGCAGGGTTTTGAGCAGTTCTTC
NA NA TRBJ1-5 TRBV12-3/TRBV12-4 CASSFGFSNQPQHF TGTGCCAGCTCCTTCGGGTTTAGCAATCAGCCCCAGCATTTT
NA many TRBJ2-7 TRBV29-1 CSVEEPGLYEQYF TGCAGCGTTGAGGAGCCAGGGCTCTACGAGCAGTACTTC
TRBD2 many TRBJ2-5 TRBV5-1 CASSVGAGQETQYF TGCGCCAGCAGCGTTGGAGCGGGGCAAGAGACCCAGTACTTC
TRBD1 NA TRBJ2-3 TRBV20-1 CSAAGTGLTDTQYF TGCAGTGCTGCCGGGACAGGGCTTACAGATACGCAGTATTTT
NA many TRBJ2-1 TRBV7-2 CASSGRVANEQFF TGTGCCAGCAGCGGCAGGGTGGCAAATGAGCAGTTCTTC
TRBD1 many TRBJ2-1 TRBV12-3/TRBV12-4 CASSLGQSSYNEQFF TGTGCCAGCAGTTTGGGACAGAGCTCCTACAATGAGCAGTTCTTC
NA NA TRBJ2-7 TRBV20-1 CSARRGDPYEQYF TGCAGTGCTAGAAGGGGGGATCCCTACGAGCAGTACTTC
NA NA TRBJ2-7 TRBV10-3 CASGGDGSSYEQYF TGTGCCTCCGGCGGGGACGGGAGCTCCTACGAGCAGTACTTC
NA NA TRBJ2-1 TRBV27 CASSSRLVQPYNEQFF TGTGCCAGCAGTTCCCGGCTAGTTCAGCCTTACAATGAGCAGTTCTTC
NA many TRBJ1-3 TRBV28 CASSLRGNTIYF TGTGCCAGCAGTTTGCGGGGAAACACCATATATTTT
NA many TRBJ2-1 TRBV5-1 CASRVGDTYNEQFF TGCGCCAGCAGGGTAGGGGACACCTACAATGAGCAGTTCTTC
TRBD1 many TRBJ2-2 TRBV3-1 CASSQEGTATGELFF TGTGCCAGCAGCCAAGAGGGGACAGCGACCGGGGAGCTGTTTTTT
NA NA TRBJ1-5 TRBV7-2 CASSPAGQPQHF TGTGCCAGCAGCCCCGCCGGTCAGCCCCAGCATTTT
TRBD1 many TRBJ2-2 TRBV3-1 CASSPLTGGNTGELFF TGTGCCAGCAGTCCACTGACAGGGGGCAACACCGGGGAGCTGTTTTTT
TRBD2 NA TRBJ2-2 TRBV5-1 CASSLVSGGPNTGELFF TGCGCCAGCAGCTTGGTTAGCGGGGGGCCGAACACCGGGGAGCTGTTTTTT
TRBD2 few TRBJ2-3 TRBV12-3/TRBV12-4 CASSLNSGVLDTQYF TGTGCCAGCAGTCTCAATAGCGGGGTGTTAGATACGCAGTATTTT